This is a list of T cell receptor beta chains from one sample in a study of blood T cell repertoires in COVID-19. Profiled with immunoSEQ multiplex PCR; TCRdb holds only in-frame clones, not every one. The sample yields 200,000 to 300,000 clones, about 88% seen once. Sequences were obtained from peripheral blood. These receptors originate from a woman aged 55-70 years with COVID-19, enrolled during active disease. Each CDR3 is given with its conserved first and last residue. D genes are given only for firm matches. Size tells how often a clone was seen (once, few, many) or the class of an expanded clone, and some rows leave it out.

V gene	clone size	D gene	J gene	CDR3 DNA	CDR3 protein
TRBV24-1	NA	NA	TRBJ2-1	TGTGCCACCAGTAGCTCGGGGGGCCATGAGCAGTTCTTC	CATSSSGGHEQFF
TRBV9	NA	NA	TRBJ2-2	TGTGCCAGCAGCGTTTTAATGGGGGGTTCGAACACCGGGGAGCTGTTTTTT	CASSVLMGGSNTGELFF
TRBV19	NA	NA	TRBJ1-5	TGTGCCAGTAGTTTAGGCCAGCGGGCCAGCAATCAGCCCCAGCATTTT	CASSLGQRASNQPQHF
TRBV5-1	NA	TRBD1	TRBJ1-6	TGCGCCAGCAGCGAGGGACAGGGGACGAACAATTCACCCCTCCACTTT	CASSEGQGTNNSPLHF
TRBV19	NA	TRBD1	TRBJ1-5	TGTGCCAGTAGTGTGACAGGGGGCCGGCAGCCCCAGCATTTT	CASSVTGGRQPQHF
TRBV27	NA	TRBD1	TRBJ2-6	TGTGCCAGCAGTCCTCGGGACAGGGGAGGCTCTGGGGCCAACGTCCTGACTTTC	CASSPRDRGGSGANVLTF
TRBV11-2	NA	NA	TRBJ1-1	TGTGCCAGCAGCTTAGGAGCTAACACTGAAGCTTTCTTT	CASSLGANTEAFF
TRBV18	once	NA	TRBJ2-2	TGTGCCAGCTCACACTCTACTACAGGCAGGGGCACCGGGGAGCTGTTTTTT	CASSHSTTGRGTGELFF
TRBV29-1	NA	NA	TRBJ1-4	TGCAGCGTTGAAGATGTATTTGAGAGCAATGAAAAACTGTTTTTT	CSVEDVFESNEKLFF
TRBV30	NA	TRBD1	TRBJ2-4	TGTGCCTGGAGTGTACCCCGACAGGGGGCTGCCAAAAACATTCAGTACTTC	CAWSVPRQGAAKNIQYF
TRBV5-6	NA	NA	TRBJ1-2	TGTGCCAGCAGCTTGGTGTCAGGTCCCGACTATGGCTACACCTTC	CASSLVSGPDYGYTF
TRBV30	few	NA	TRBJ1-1	TGTGCCTGGAGTCCGACCCAGGGCACTGAAGCTTTCTTT	CAWSPTQGTEAFF
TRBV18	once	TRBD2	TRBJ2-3	TGTGCCAGCTCCCCCCTCGGCGCGGGGGGAGATACGCAGTATTTT	CASSPLGAGGDTQYF
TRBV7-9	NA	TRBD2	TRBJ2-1	TGTGCCAGCAGCGCAAGGACTAGCGCCAGCTCCTACAATGAGCAGTTCTTC	CASSARTSASSYNEQFF
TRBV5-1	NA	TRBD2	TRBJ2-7	TGCGCCAGCAGCTCCCGGGGGGGACGGCCTAGCGAGCAGTACTTC	CASSSRGGRPSEQYF
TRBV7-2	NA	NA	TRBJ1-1	TGTGCCAGCAGCTTTAAGGGGCAGGGTTACGGGAACACTGAAGCTTTCTTT	CASSFKGQGYGNTEAFF
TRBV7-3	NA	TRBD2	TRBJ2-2	TGTGCCAGCAGCCCTAACGGGGGGAGCGCCGGGGAGCTGTTTTTT	CASSPNGGSAGELFF
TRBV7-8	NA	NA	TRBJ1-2	TGTGCCAGCAGCCCAGACAGCCTACTCTTC	CASSPDSLLF
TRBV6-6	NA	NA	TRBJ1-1	TGTGCCAGCATCGGGAGTGAGGCTTTCTTT	CASIGSEAFF
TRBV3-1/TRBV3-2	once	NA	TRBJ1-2	TGTGCCAGCAGCCCTTGGACAGTCCATGGCTACACCTTC	CASSPWTVHGYTF
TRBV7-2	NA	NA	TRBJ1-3	TGTGCCAGCAGCCCCGACTCGGACAGCGGAAACACCATATATTTT	CASSPDSDSGNTIYF
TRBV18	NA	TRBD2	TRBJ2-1	TGTGCCAGCTCACCACGCGGCGGGGGGGAGCAGTTCTTC	CASSPRGGGEQFF
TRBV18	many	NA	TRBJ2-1	TGTGCCAGCTCACAACTAGCTGGCAATGAGCAGTTCTTC	CASSQLAGNEQFF
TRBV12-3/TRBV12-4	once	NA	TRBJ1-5	TGTGCCAGCAGTATAAGTGAGAATCAGCCCCAGCATTTT	CASSISENQPQHF
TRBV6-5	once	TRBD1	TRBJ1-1	TGTGCCAGCAGCCCGGGACAGGGGGCATTTACTGAAGCTTTCTTT	CASSPGQGAFTEAFF
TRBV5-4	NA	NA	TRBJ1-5	TGTGCCAGCAGCTTAGGCGGGGCCGGGCAGCCCCAGCATTTT	CASSLGGAGQPQHF
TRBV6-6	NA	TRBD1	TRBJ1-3	TGTGCCAGCAGCTCCAGGGGGCGCGCTGGAAACACCATATATTTT	CASSSRGRAGNTIYF
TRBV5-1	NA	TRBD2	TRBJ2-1	TGCGCCAGCAGCTTCTACGGACTAGCGGGAGTTGGTGAGCAGTTCTTC	CASSFYGLAGVGEQFF
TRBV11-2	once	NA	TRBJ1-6	TGTGCCAGCAGCTTACAGGGCTCATTCTATAATTCACCCCTCCACTTT	CASSLQGSFYNSPLHF
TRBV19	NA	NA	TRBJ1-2	TGTGCCAGTAGTAGATCGATGGTGACCACCAGAGCCGGGAAGGGCTACACCTTC	CASSRSMVTTRAGKGYTF
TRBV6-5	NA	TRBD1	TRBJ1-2	TGTGCCAGCAGACGGGACAGGCACTATGGCTACACCTTC	CASRRDRHYGYTF
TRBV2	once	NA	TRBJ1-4	TGTGCCAGCAGGACACAGGGTTTGGCGGATGAAAAACTGTTTTTT	CASRTQGLADEKLFF
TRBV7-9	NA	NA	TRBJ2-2	TGTGCCAGCAGCTTAGGGGGACTCCAAGGGGCCGGGGAGCTGTTTTTT	CASSLGGLQGAGELFF
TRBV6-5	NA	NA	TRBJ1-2	TGTGCCAGCAGTAATGGGCGTGGCTACACCTTC	CASSNGRGYTF
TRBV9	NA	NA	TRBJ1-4	TGTGCCAGCAGCGTAGCCCCGGGGGGCCAAGGAAAACTGTTTTTT	CASSVAPGGQGKLFF
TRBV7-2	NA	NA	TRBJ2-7	TGTGCCAGCAGCTTAGCTGCCAGGAACCCCTACGAGCAGTACTTC	CASSLAARNPYEQYF
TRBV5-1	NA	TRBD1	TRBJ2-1	TGCGCCAGCAGCACCGGACAGGGGCCTGAGCAGTTCTTC	CASSTGQGPEQFF
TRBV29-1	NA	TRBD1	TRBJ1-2	TGCAGCGTTGAAGGACAGGGTGAAGGCTACACCTTC	CSVEGQGEGYTF
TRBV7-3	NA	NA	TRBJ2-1	TGTGCCAGCAGCTTGGACTCGACCTCCTACAATGAGCAGTTCTTC	CASSLDSTSYNEQFF
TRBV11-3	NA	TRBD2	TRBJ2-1	TGTGCCAGCAGCTTAAGACTAGCGGGAGGAGGGGAGCAGTTCTTC	CASSLRLAGGGEQFF
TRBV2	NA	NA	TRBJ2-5	TGTGCCAGCAGTGGTCCGGAGCCGACCCAGTACTTC	CASSGPEPTQYF
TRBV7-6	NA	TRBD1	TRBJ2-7	TGTGCCAGCAGCTTAAACCGGGACAGCTACGAGCAGTACTTC	CASSLNRDSYEQYF
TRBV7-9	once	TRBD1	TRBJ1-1	TGTGCCAGCAGCTTAGAGGGGACAGGGAGGATCATTGGGGCTTTCTTT	CASSLEGTGRIIGAFF
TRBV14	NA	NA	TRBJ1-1	TGTGCCAGCAGCCTGGCCATGAACACTGAAGCTTTCTTT	CASSLAMNTEAFF
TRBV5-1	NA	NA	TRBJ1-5	TGCGCCAGCAGCTTGGACGGGGGGATCCAGCATTTT	CASSLDGGIQHF
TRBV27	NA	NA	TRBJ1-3	TGTGCCAGCAGTTTCAACTCTGGAAACACCATATATTTT	CASSFNSGNTIYF